This TCR beta chain was captured by sequencing in a study of cytomegalovirus exposure and HLA in healthy donors. This clone was found a few times. Its antigen remains unidentified. Study-level points and caveats: Earlier analysis found most TCR beta V segments productive about 90% or about 30% of the time.

A multiplex PCR was run with 60 Vbeta primers and 13 Jbeta primers. Profiled with immunoSEQ multiplex PCR; TCRdb holds only in-frame clones, not every one. Of 100,000 to 130,000 clones listed, less than 80% were seen once; the top ten hold around 7.8%. The material sequenced was PBMCs. The sequence was collected from a young man in good health and CMV-seronegative.

The CDR3: CASSLIRGRNNEQFF. Written as DNA, the CDR3 is TGTGCCAGCAGCCTCATCCGAGGGCGCAACAATGAGCAGTTCTTC. The chain links TRBV7-3 to TRBJ2-1; possibly TRBD2 for D (5 bases). Between the trimmed V and J ends, which lost 5 bases and 5 bases, there was a span of 16 bases. Germline assignment: CDR1 SGHTA and CDR2 FQGTGA. This CDR3 has 15 residues.